The entry that follows covers one T cell receptor (beta chain) sequence. These data are taken from a study of blood T cell repertoires in COVID-19. Background on the study: Recovered Cohort 3 donors showed two negative PCRs, clearance, or symptom resolution. The origin of the acute and convalescent COVID-19 samples was the United States, Italy and Spain. Sources were T cells, B-cell-depleted T cells, or PBMCs; the material itself was cDNA or gDNA.

Germline CDR1 SGHRS, CDR2 YFSETQ. The CDR3 length is 14 residues. The V gene lost 2 bases and the J gene lost 0 bases, with 9 bases spanning the gap. Data came from immunoSEQ multiplex PCR; TCRdb stores just in-frame clones and leaves some out. This sample has roughly 210,000 clones, with 87% found just once. Participants were aged roughly 18 to 90 years from 20 to 30 US areas. The TCR originated in a man younger than 40 in a cohort exposed to, infected with or recovered from COVID-19 (not recorded which). Sequenced: PBMCs or T cells enriched from blood (not recorded which). This chain links TRBV5-1 with TRBJ2-7; no clear D gene. CDR3 sequence: CASSFSAGSYEQYF. CDR3 in DNA: TGCGCCAGCAGCTTTAGTGCAGGCTCCTACGAGCAGTACTTC.